The entry below describes one T cell receptor (beta chain). The CDR3 is 14 residues long. Germline CDR1 and CDR2: SGHRS and YFSETQ. Trimming removed 0 bases at V and 2 bases at J, with 5 bases between. The data are from a study of brain T cells in children with intractable seizures. TCRdb keeps only in-frame clones here, not all; method: immunoSEQ multiplex PCR. The sample records 110,000 or so clones, 94% being singletons. The sequences come from peripheral blood, collected at surgery. The TCR sequence derives from a boy younger than two with hemimegalencephaly and intractable seizures. The chain links TRBV5-1 to TRBJ2-2; no reliable D call. The CDR3 region is CASSLAVNTGELFF. The CDR3 DNA is TGCGCCAGCAGCTTGGCTGTTAACACCGGGGAGCTGTTTTTT. Full variable domain (remainder filled in from reference TRBV5-1 and TRBJ2-2): KAGVTQTPRYLIKTRGQQVTLSCSPISGHRSVSWYQQTPGQGLQFLFEYFSETQRNKGNFPGRFSGRQFSNSRSEMNVSTLELGDSALYLCASSLAVNTGELFFGEGSRLTVL.